This TCR beta chain was recorded in a study of cytomegalovirus exposure and HLA in healthy donors. Study-wide context: Early on, a data release was issued that held roughly 84 million unique TCRs from HLA-typed donors. Regarding the study as a whole: Reported findings show TCR beta sequences accurately forecast HLA-A and HLA-B alleles in most subjects. An analysis that came later showed most CMV-associated TCR beta chains appearing HLA-restricted.

For this clone: What it binds is not known.

The PCR contained 60 Vbeta and 13 Jbeta primers. Profiled with immunoSEQ multiplex PCR; TCRdb holds only in-frame clones, not every one. The sample has about 200,000 clones, roughly four fifths seen once. The CDR3 consists of 15 residues. The germline V gene encodes CDR1 SGHRS and CDR2 YFSETQ. V gave up 3 bases and J gave up 8 bases; unmatched junction bases: 7. Source material: PBMCs. This chain uses TRBV5-1 with TRBJ2-1; 11 bases map to TRBD2. The clonotype originates from a girl aged 10 to 17 in good health and CMV-seronegative. CDR3 bases: TGCGCCAGCAGCTCTCTAGCGGGGGGCCGGGATGAGCAGTTCTTC. It is translated as CASSSLAGGRDEQFF.